The clone carrying this T cell receptor beta chain was seen at least ten times. Its target is not known. These data come from a study of metastatic and nonmetastatic thyroid tumors. Study-level information: Repertoires from malignant and benign thyroid patients were compared across blood and tumor or nodule tissue.

Authors' processing steps: The study built a papillary thyroid cancer distant-metastasis classifier from CDR3 differences across clinicopathological groups. TCRdb re-called clones via MiXCR from the PCR reads. TCRdb, not the authors, supplied the V and J calls. The top ten clones hold roughly an eighth of a sample with tens of thousands of clones, around an eighth of them seen once. CDR1 is DFQATT and CDR2 is SNEGSKA in the germline V gene (reference sequence). The ends lost 3 bases at V and 4 bases at J; junction bases unmatched: 5. The CDR3 covers 14 residues. Among the patients, none had received any treatment before thyroid surgery. Findings of the study overall: Malignant thyroid tumors reportedly had TCR beta diversity that was significantly higher than in benign nodules, in blood and tumor.

This chain connects TRBV20-1 to TRBJ2-5; 10 nucleotides match TRBD2. This clonotype was sampled from a female donor with papillary thyroid cancer or a benign thyroid nodule (not recorded which). Some clones in this sample may be carry-over from other donors' samples. Sequenced: blood. CDR3 loop: CSASSSSGRETQYF. In DNA, the CDR3 is TGCAGTGCTAGTTCGTCTAGCGGGAGAGAGACCCAGTACTTC.